These 26 T cell receptor beta chains originate from one sample sequenced in a study of blood T cell repertoires in COVID-19. TCRdb's table, derived via immunoSEQ multiplex PCR, lists solely in-frame clones and lacks some. Here the sample spans fewer than 150,000 clones, more than 80% being singletons. Sequenced sample: peripheral blood. These receptors were obtained from a human donor in a cohort sampled during active COVID-19.

The V gene is TRBV6-2 or TRBV6-3, the J gene TRBJ2-5, with TRBD2 matching 10 bases. From germline, CDR1 is MNHEY and CDR2 SVGEGT. This CDR3 comprises 15 residues. Germline trimming cut 3 bases from V and 5 bases from J; bases unmatched to any gene: 6. The CDR3 here is CASSYGLAGAETQYF. In nucleotides, the CDR3 is TGTGCCAGCAGTTATGGGCTAGCGGGAGCGGAGACCCAGTACTTC.

The V and J genes are TRBV9 and TRBJ2-5; 10 nucleotides match TRBD2. CDR3 length equals 15 residues. Unmatched junction bases numbered 4, after V lost 0 bases and J lost 5 bases. The germline gives CDR1 SGDLS, CDR2 YYNGEE. This CDR3 reads CASSVGLAGAETQYF. The CDR3 coding sequence is TGTGCCAGCAGCGTAGGTCTAGCGGGAGCGGAGACCCAGTACTTC.

This chain uses TRBV5-4 with TRBJ2-7; possible D gene TRBD2, 5 bases. V dropped 0 bases and J dropped 3 bases, with 10 bases sitting between them. In germline, CDR1 is SGHNT, CDR2 YYREEE (reference sequence). The CDR3 is 14 amino acids. CDR3 bases: TGTGCCAGCAGCTTGGGAGTTGGAGGCTACGAGCAGTACTTC. Its protein product is CASSLGVGGYEQYF. The variable domain in full, completed from reference TRBV5-4 and TRBJ2-7, reads ETGVTQSPTHLIKTRGQQVTLRCSSQSGHNTVSWYQQALGQGPQFIFQYYREEENGRGNFPPRFSGLQFPNYSSELNVNALELDDSALYLCASSLGVGGYEQYFGPGTRLTVT.

The J gene is TRBJ2-3, the V gene TRBV30, with TRBD2 matching over 8 bases. The CDR3 is 14 amino acids. Germline assignment: CDR1 GTSNPN and CDR2 SVGIG (reference sequence). V shed 7 bases, J shed 6 bases, and the junction held 12 bases outside the gene matches. Here the CDR3 DNA reads TGTGCCTCGGTTGGGGTCGGGGGGGCCGATACGCAGTATTTT. It specifies CASVGVGGADTQYF.

This sequence joins TRBV7-2 and TRBJ1-1; 7 bases fit TRBD1. The CDR3 length is 16 residues. Germline-derived CDR1 and CDR2 are SGHTA and FQGNSA. J gave up 2 bases and V 2 bases, and 8 bases lay outside the gene matches. CDR3 sequence: CASSLMAAGGNTEAFF. CDR3 sequence (DNA): TGTGCCAGCAGCTTAATGGCGGCAGGGGGAAACACTGAAGCTTTCTTT.

This chain connects TRBV18 to TRBJ2-1; 10 nucleotides agree with TRBD1. This CDR3 is built from 16 residues. Germline lookup yields CDR1 KGHSH and CDR2 LQKENI. V gave up 3 bases and J gave up 6 bases; unmatched junction bases: 8. The CDR3: CASSPQTGGVVNEQFF. In DNA, the CDR3 is TGTGCCAGCTCACCTCAGACAGGGGGCGTTGTCAATGAGCAGTTCTTC.

This chain joins TRBV6-5 and TRBJ1-6, with D perhaps TRBD1 (6 bases). The V end was cut by 10 bases, the J end by 10 bases, with 20 bases between. Germline-derived CDR1 and CDR2 are MNHEY and SVGAGI. The length of the CDR3 is 14 residues. The CDR3 loop is CATRGGPRGSPLHF. The CDR3 coding sequence is TGTGCCACCCGGGGGGGCCCCAGGGGATCACCCCTCCACTTT.

V gene TRBV9 combines with J gene TRBJ1-1, with 9 bases matching TRBD1. The CDR3 sequence is 13 residues long. CDR1 is SGDLS and CDR2 is YYNGEE in the germline V gene. With 7 bases clipped from V and 4 bases from J, the junction kept 5 bases outside the gene matches. CDR3 sequence reads: CASGDRAATEAFF. DNA for the CDR3: TGTGCCAGCGGGGACAGGGCCGCCACTGAAGCTTTCTTT.

The V call is TRBV10-2, the J call TRBJ1-3; D unclear. This CDR3 has 15 residues. V was trimmed by 0 bases and J by 8 bases, leaving 14 bases between them. The germline gives CDR1 WSHSY, CDR2 SAAADI. The CDR3 reads CASSESGAPGDTIYF. CDR3 nucleotides: TGCGCCAGCAGTGAGTCGGGAGCCCCCGGGGACACCATATATTTT.

The chain combines TRBV30 with TRBJ1-1; 10 nucleotides align to TRBD1. Germline V gene sequence: CDR1 GTSNPN, CDR2 SVGIG (reference sequence). The trim removed 1 base at V and 11 bases at J, leaving 10 bases unmatched. CDR3 length: 14 residues. CDR3 bases: TGTGCCTGGAGTGCCCTCGACAGGGGGCTTTGGGCTTTCTTT. It yields the protein CAWSALDRGLWAFF.

The chain has TRBV5-1 and TRBJ2-5; 11 bases align to TRBD2. Germline CDR1 and CDR2: SGHRS and YFSETQ. The CDR3 sequence is 17 residues long. J gave up 2 bases and V 4 bases, and 10 bases lay outside the gene matches. CDR3 sequence reads: CASSPKIAGGPQETQYF. In DNA, the CDR3 is TGCGCCAGCAGCCCGAAAATAGCGGGGGGGCCTCAAGAGACCCAGTACTTC.

J is TRBJ2-2 and V is TRBV19, with 8 bases identical to TRBD2. J was trimmed by 3 bases and V by 7 bases; bases with no gene match: 10. This CDR3 comprises 16 residues. Per germline, CDR1 LNHDA and CDR2 SQIVND (reference sequence). This CDR3 reads CASTAGRGEDTGELFF. The CDR3 DNA sequence: TGTGCCAGTACCGCCGGGCGGGGGGAGGACACCGGGGAGCTGTTTTTT.

This chain uses TRBV6-6 with TRBJ2-1; D may be TRBD2 (6 bases). Looked up from germline, CDR1 is MNHNY and CDR2 is SVGAGI (reference sequence). V lost 5 bases and J lost 0, with 23 bases in between. The CDR3 is 19 amino acids. CDR3 sequence reads: CASSLPGGLGTVSYNEQFF. In DNA, the CDR3 is TGTGCCAGCAGTCTCCCCGGGGGACTGGGGACTGTCTCCTACAATGAGCAGTTCTTC.

This clone was seen a single time. The J gene is TRBJ1-4, the V gene TRBV27, with TRBD1 matching 7 bases. The V gene's germline CDR1 is MNHEY and CDR2 SMNVEV (reference sequence). The CDR3 contains 14 residues. The ends lost 5 bases at V and 4 bases at J; junction bases unmatched: 4. The CDR3 here is CASSDAGGNEKLFF. In DNA form, the CDR3 reads TGTGCCAGCAGTGATGCAGGGGGTAATGAAAAACTGTTTTTT.

Here the CDR3 reads CASIPAGWDGYTF. The CDR3 DNA reads TGTGCCAGCATTCCAGCAGGCTGGGATGGCTACACCTTC. The chain carries TRBV12-3 or TRBV12-4 and TRBJ1-2; D remains ambiguous. V lost 7 bases and J 6 bases, leaving 15 bases between the germline ends. The CDR3 is made up of 13 amino acids.

The gene calls are TRBV27 and TRBJ1-1, with 10 bases fitting TRBD1. This CDR3 spans 14 amino acids. J lost 10 bases, V lost 5 bases, and 10 bases had no gene match. The germline CDR1 and CDR2 sequences are MNHEY and SMNVEV (reference sequence). CDR3 loop: CASSARQGALGAFF. CDR3 DNA sequence: TGTGCCAGCAGTGCCCGACAGGGGGCGCTGGGAGCTTTCTTT.

The V and J genes are TRBV7-6 and TRBJ2-1; 7 bases are shared with TRBD1. The CDR3 is 15 residues long. In germline, CDR1 is SGHVS, CDR2 FNYEAQ. Trimming removed 0 bases from V and 7 bases from J; junction bases left unmatched: 6. The chain's CDR3 is CASSLAGGMGNEQFF. CDR3 sequence (DNA): TGTGCCAGCAGCTTAGCAGGGGGCATGGGAAATGAGCAGTTCTTC.

The J gene is TRBJ1-1, the V gene TRBV27, with unresolved D. Looked up from germline, CDR1 is MNHEY and CDR2 is SMNVEV (reference sequence). The CDR3 is made up of 12 amino acids. V was pared by 2 bases and J by 11 bases, with 12 bases between. The CDR3 nucleotides read TGTGCCAGCAGTTTACCTGACTTAGAGGCTTTCTTT. It is translated as CASSLPDLEAFF.

The chain combines TRBV7-9 with TRBJ1-4, with 7 bases fitting TRBD1. The CDR3 loop spans 15 amino acids. V lost 0 bases and J lost 10; bases outside the gene matches: 8. Per the germline V gene, CDR1 is SEHNR and CDR2 is FQNEAQ (reference sequence). CDR3 bases: TGTGCCAGCAGCTTAGCGCAGGGGGACTCGGGAAAACTGTTTTTT. Amino acids: CASSLAQGDSGKLFF. Drawing the rest from reference TRBV7-9 and TRBJ1-4, the complete variable domain is DTGVSQNPRHKITKRGQNVTFRCDPISEHNRLYWYRQTLGQGPEFLTYFQNEAQLEKSRLLSDRFSAERPKGSFSTLEIQRTEQGDSAMYLCASSLAQGDSGKLFFGSGTQLSVL.

The CDR3 region is CASSSGTAGYGYTF. CDR3 nucleotide sequence: TGTGCCAGCAGCTCCGGGACAGCCGGCTATGGCTACACCTTC. This chain joins TRBV7-8 and TRBJ1-2, with 7 positions matching TRBD1. Germline-derived CDR1 and CDR2 are SGHVS and FQNEAQ. This CDR3 spans 14 amino acids. The V segment lost 4 bases and the J segment 4 bases; nucleotides outside the gene matches: 6.

V usage is TRBV5-5 and J usage is TRBJ2-7, with 12 bases matching TRBD2. With V trimmed by 3 bases and J by 3 bases, 7 bases remained unmatched. This CDR3 comprises 16 residues. Germline V gene sequence: CDR1 SGHKS, CDR2 YYEKEE (reference sequence). CDR3: CASSSRLAGEHYEQYV. The CDR3 DNA reads TGTGCCAGCAGCTCCCGACTAGCGGGAGAACACTACGAGCAGTACGTC.

V gene TRBV30 combines with J gene TRBJ2-7; maybe TRBD2 (6 bases). This CDR3 contains 13 residues. V lost 5 bases to trimming and J lost 3 bases, with 14 bases between them. CDR1 is GTSNPN and CDR2 is SVGIG in the germline V gene (reference sequence). The CDR3 sequence is CAWVRGGNYEQYF. For the CDR3, the DNA is TGTGCCTGGGTAAGGGGCGGGAACTACGAGCAGTACTTC.

The V gene is TRBV30, the J gene TRBJ2-5; 8 bases agree with TRBD1. The ends lost 3 bases at V and 7 bases at J; junction bases unmatched: 10. Germline CDR1 GTSNPN, CDR2 SVGIG (reference sequence). The CDR3 sequence is 14 residues long. The CDR3: CAWSSDRVSGTQYF. The CDR3 coding sequence is TGTGCCTGGAGCTCGGACAGGGTGTCGGGGACCCAGTACTTC.

V gene TRBV15 combines with J gene TRBJ2-1, with TRBD1 matching 12 bases. This CDR3 is built from 16 residues. Germline V gene lookup returns CDR1 LNHNV and CDR2 YYDKDF (reference sequence). The V gene end was trimmed by 5 bases and the J gene end by 7 bases; junction bases not matched to a gene: 9. The CDR3: CATSGNPGQGANEQFF. The CDR3, as DNA: TGTGCCACCAGCGGAAATCCGGGACAGGGGGCGAATGAGCAGTTCTTC. The variable domain in full, with the rest retrieved from reference TRBV15 and TRBJ2-1, is DAMVIQNPRYQVTQFGKPVTLSCSQTLNHNVMYWYQQKSSQAPKLLFHYYDKDFNNEADTPDNFQSRRPNTSFCFLDIRSPGLGDTAMYLCATSGNPGQGANEQFFGPGTRLTVL.

Here the CDR3 reads CASSLSPLSTGELFF. The CDR3 bases are TGTGCCAGCAGTTTAAGTCCCCTGAGCACCGGGGAGCTGTTTTTT. The genes are TRBV27 and TRBJ2-2; D ambiguous. This CDR3 spans 15 amino acids. The germline V gene encodes CDR1 MNHEY and CDR2 SMNVEV (reference sequence). The V and J ends lost 2 bases and 4 bases respectively, with 11 bases between them.

The CDR3 DNA is TGTGCCAGCAGCTTGTCCCCCCAGGGGCCCCCCACTGAAGCTTTCTTT. Its protein product is CASSLSPQGPPTEAFF. The J gene is TRBJ1-1, the V gene TRBV5-4; D is possibly TRBD1 (6 bases). The CDR3 is 16 residues long. CDR1 and CDR2 from the germline V gene are SGHNT and YYREEE (reference sequence). Trimming took off 1 base at V and 4 bases at J, with 17 bases between the two ends.